This T cell receptor (beta chain) was found in a study of blood T cell repertoires in COVID-19. Overall study context: The United States, Italy and Spain were the sources of the acute and convalescent COVID-19 samples. T cells, B-cell-depleted T cells, or PBMCs supplied cDNA or gDNA.

Per the germline V gene, CDR1 is GTSNPN and CDR2 is SVGIG (reference sequence). J gave up 5 bases and V 0 bases, and 2 bases lay outside the gene matches. The CDR3 covers 13 residues. In the study's own analysis: Researchers report that nucleated cell counts were estimated from reference gene primer amplification. Some clones are missing from TCRdb's copy, which holds only in-frame ones; the method was immunoSEQ multiplex PCR. Clone size and V and J calls were adopted from that table, with D and trimming inferred from the DNA. The data show approximately 210,000 clones, approximately 86% seen once. The clonotype was recovered from a man between 40 and 49 years old with acute or convalescent COVID-19. The V and J genes are TRBV30 and TRBJ2-7; 9 bases agree with TRBD1. Source material: peripheral blood. The CDR3 loop is CAWSVTGGHEQYF. CDR3 DNA: TGTGCCTGGAGTGTTACAGGGGGCCACGAGCAGTACTTC.